The rows below give T cell receptor beta chains drawn from one sample of a study of cytomegalovirus exposure and HLA in healthy donors. Profiling relied on immunoSEQ multiplex PCR, and the TCRdb table lists in-frame clones only, not all of them. The repertoire consists of 210,000 or so clones, with about three quarters occurring once and the leading ten covering 15% to 18%. The sequenced sample was PBMCs. The receptors were gathered from a man in his forties in good health and CMV-seronegative. Both conserved end residues are part of each CDR3. D genes are given only for firm matches. Part of the rows lack a size; the others show once, few, many or a class for expanded clones.

D gene,clone size,J gene,V gene,CDR3 DNA,CDR3 protein
TRBD2,.,TRBJ2-1,TRBV30,TGTGCCTGGAGTGTAATGCTAGCGGGAGAGAGTGAGCAGTTCTTC,CAWSVMLAGESEQFF
TRBD1,.,TRBJ1-2,TRBV29-1,TGCAGCGTTGAGGTACAGGGGGTAAATGGCTACACCTTC,CSVEVQGVNGYTF
.,once,TRBJ2-7,TRBV7-9,TGTTCCAGCAGCCCGTCTATAGAGCAGTACTTC,CSSSPSIEQYF
TRBD2,.,TRBJ2-1,TRBV13,TGTGCCAGCAGCTCAGGAAGGGGCGGGGGTTACAATGAGCAGTTCTTC,CASSSGRGGGYNEQFF
.,.,TRBJ2-3,TRBV13,TGTGCCAGCAGCACGGCAGATACGCAGTATTTT,CASSTADTQYF
.,.,TRBJ2-3,TRBV5-4,TGTGCCAGCAGCTTGGATCCCGGTATTTCCGATACGCAGTATTTT,CASSLDPGISDTQYF
.,.,TRBJ2-1,TRBV12-5,TGTGCTAGTGGTTTCCCCATTAGCGGTGCAAGCTCCTACAATGAGCAGTTCTTC,CASGFPISGASSYNEQFF
.,.,TRBJ1-4,TRBV7-9,TGTGCCAGCAGCTCAGCTGACAGGCCCTTCCGAAAACTGTTTTTT,CASSSADRPFRKLFF
TRBD1,.,TRBJ1-6,TRBV27,TGTGCCAGCAGTTTAGGGTATGGACAGGGGCCCCCGAGGGAATCACCCCTCCACTTT,CASSLGYGQGPPRESPLHF
.,.,TRBJ2-6,TRBV25-1,TGTGCCAGCAGAGCCCGAATGGGGCAAGCTGGGGCCAACGTCCTGACTTTC,CASRARMGQAGANVLTF
.,few,TRBJ1-2,TRBV4-2,TGTGCCAGCAGCCAAGAAGGGGCCCGGGGCTACACCTTC,CASSQEGARGYTF
.,.,TRBJ2-4,TRBV28,TGTGCCAGCAGTTTACTAGCTCCGGACATTCAGTACTTC,CASSLLAPDIQYF
TRBD1,.,TRBJ1-2,TRBV5-1,TGCGCCAGCAGCCGGACCTCCGGGACAGGGTGGATGGGAGGCTACACCTTC,CASSRTSGTGWMGGYTF
.,.,TRBJ1-3,TRBV5-6,TGTGCCAGCAGCTTGGTAATTGGAAACACCATATATTTT,CASSLVIGNTIYF
TRBD1,.,TRBJ1-2,TRBV19,TGTGCCAGTAGTCCAGGACAGGCCGGTGGCTACACCTTC,CASSPGQAGGYTF
.,.,TRBJ1-2,TRBV2,TGTGCCAGCACTATACAGGAATATGGCTACACCTTC,CASTIQEYGYTF
TRBD2,once,TRBJ2-7,TRBV2,TGTGCCAGCTCACGGGAGGGCTACGAGCAGTACTTC,CASSREGYEQYF
TRBD1,.,TRBJ1-2,TRBV7-9,TGTGCCAGCAGCCACAGGGGTCCCAACTATGGCTACACCTTC,CASSHRGPNYGYTF
TRBD2,.,TRBJ2-7,TRBV28,TGTGCCAGCAGTATGACTAGCGGGGCTTCCTACGAGCAGTACTTC,CASSMTSGASYEQYF
TRBD2,.,TRBJ2-5,TRBV2,TGTGCCAGCAGGGTAGCGGGGGCACAAGAGACCCAGTACTTC,CASRVAGAQETQYF
.,.,TRBJ2-5,TRBV18,TGTGCCAGCTCACCCAACAGGGCTGAGACCCAGTACTTC,CASSPNRAETQYF
TRBD2,.,TRBJ2-3,TRBV9,TGTGCCAGCAGCGAGAGCGGGAGTGGTCCCACAGATACGCAGTATTTT,CASSESGSGPTDTQYF
TRBD1,.,TRBJ1-1,TRBV2,TGTGCCAGCATGGGAAGGACAGGGGTAGATGAAGCTTTCTTT,CASMGRTGVDEAFF
TRBD1,once,TRBJ2-7,TRBV15,TGTGCCACCAGAAGGGACAGGGTCTACGAGCAGTACTTC,CATRRDRVYEQYF
.,.,TRBJ2-7,TRBV4-1,TGCGCCAGCAGCCAAGGCCAGGCATCCTACGAGCAGTACTTC,CASSQGQASYEQYF
.,few,TRBJ2-2,TRBV2,TGTGCCAGCAGGTGGAGACAGGCTGCGGACACCGGGGAGCTGTTTTTT,CASRWRQAADTGELFF
.,.,TRBJ1-1,TRBV6-6,TGTGCCAGCAGTTACTCGATAGGTATTGAGGACACTGAAGCTTTCTTT,CASSYSIGIEDTEAFF
TRBD1,.,TRBJ2-2,TRBV19,TGTGCCGTCCGGGACAGGGCTACCGGGGAGCTGTTTTTT,CAVRDRATGELFF
TRBD2,.,TRBJ2-7,TRBV6-5,TGTGCCAGCAGTTACTCTAGCGGGGGGTCCTACGAGCAGTACTTC,CASSYSSGGSYEQYF
.,.,TRBJ1-2,TRBV4-2,TGTGCCAGCAGCCAAAGCGGGGGCCTCACCAACTATGGCTACACCTTC,CASSQSGGLTNYGYTF
TRBD1,.,TRBJ1-2,TRBV25-1,TGTGCCAGCAGTGAATCGGGACAGGGGTGGGGTGGCTACACCTTC,CASSESGQGWGGYTF
TRBD1,.,TRBJ1-1,TRBV7-8,TGTGCCAGCAGACCCGGGACAGGGGGCACTGAAGCTTTCTTT,CASRPGTGGTEAFF
TRBD1,.,TRBJ2-2,TRBV25-1,TGTGCCAGCAGGGGACAGGGGGCGATCGGGGAGCTGTTTTTT,CASRGQGAIGELFF
TRBD2,.,TRBJ2-5,TRBV4-2,TGTGCCAGCAGCCAAGGTGGGGCTAGCGGGAGAAAGGGGGAGACCCAGTACTTC,CASSQGGASGRKGETQYF
.,.,TRBJ1-2,TRBV6-1,TGTGCCAGCAAACCTACCCGAGGGGGCTATGGCTACACCTTC,CASKPTRGGYGYTF
TRBD1,once,TRBJ1-5,TRBV19,TGTGCCAGTAGTACGCGGGGGCCGAACAGGGGGCAGCCCCAGCATTTT,CASSTRGPNRGQPQHF
TRBD1,.,TRBJ2-2,TRBV5-4,TGTGCCAGCAGCCTTCGGACAGGGCACGCGAACACCGGGGAGCTGTTTTTT,CASSLRTGHANTGELFF
.,.,TRBJ1-2,TRBV7-8,TGTGCCAGCAGCGGGGGGGAATATGGCTACACCTTC,CASSGGEYGYTF
.,.,TRBJ1-2,TRBV7-9,TGTGCCAGCAGCCCTAAGAGAGGGGGAAACTATGGCTACACCTTC,CASSPKRGGNYGYTF
TRBD1,.,TRBJ1-3,TRBV2,TGTGCCAGCAGTGAATCGGGGACAGGATTTCTCTCTGGAAACACCATATATTTT,CASSESGTGFLSGNTIYF
.,.,TRBJ2-1,TRBV29-1,TGCAGCGTTGCCCCCAGACTAGAATACAATGAGCAGTTCTTC,CSVAPRLEYNEQFF